A selection of T cell receptor beta chains follows, all from one sample in a study of blood T cell repertoires in COVID-19. Libraries were prepared by immunoSEQ multiplex PCR; TCRdb keeps only in-frame clonotypes and omits some of them. The repertoire holds roughly 62,000 clones, 80% to 95% seen once, with roughly 6.2% in the top ten. Input material: peripheral blood. These receptors all stem from a human donor in a cohort sampled during active COVID-19. Each CDR3 is given with its conserved first and last residue. A D gene is named only where the DNA matches it firmly. Clone size is stated in some rows and not others, as once, few, many or a class when expanded.

len | j_gene | d_gene | abundance | v_gene | CDR3nt | CDR3aa
16 | TRBJ1-4 | TRBD1 | - | TRBV7-9 | TGTGCCAGCAGCTTAGTATGGACAGGGGAGGGTGAAAAACTGTTTTTT | CASSLVWTGEGEKLFF
15 | TRBJ1-2 | - | - | TRBV6-5 | TGTGCCAGCAGTTACTCGGGCGGGGGGGAGTATGGCTACACCTTC | CASSYSGGGEYGYTF
17 | TRBJ2-3 | TRBD2 | - | TRBV27 | TGTGCCAGCAGTTATGGAGCGCTAGCGGGGGCGGGAGATACGCAGTATTTT | CASSYGALAGAGDTQYF
12 | TRBJ2-1 | - | - | TRBV30 | TGTGCCTGGTCGACACAAGGCAATGAGCAGTTCTTC | CAWSTQGNEQFF
15 | TRBJ2-7 | - | once | TRBV7-8 | TGTGCCAGCAGCCCCCGCGGTTCGAGCTCCTACGAGCAGTACTTC | CASSPRGSSSYEQYF
11 | TRBJ1-2 | - | - | TRBV6-5 | TGTGCCAGCAGTTCTCCGGAGGGCTACACCTTC | CASSSPEGYTF
16 | TRBJ2-2 | TRBD1 | - | TRBV18 | TGTGCCAGCTCACCTTATACAGGGGATTTCACCGGGGAGCTGTTTTTT | CASSPYTGDFTGELFF
14 | TRBJ1-1 | - | - | TRBV7-9 | TGTGCCAGCAGCTTAGGCAGGGGTGGAACTGAAGCTTTCTTT | CASSLGRGGTEAFF
14 | TRBJ2-3 | TRBD1 | - | TRBV19 | TGTGCCAGTAGTGGAGGACAGGGGATTTATACGCAGTATTTT | CASSGGQGIYTQYF
15 | TRBJ2-5 | - | - | TRBV7-3 | TGTGCCAGCAGCTTAACGGGGGCAGCACAAGAGACCCAGTACTTC | CASSLTGAAQETQYF
16 | TRBJ2-7 | TRBD1 | - | TRBV4-3 | TGCGCCAGCAGCCAGGGTTTCGGACAGGTTCTAAGCGAGCAGTACTTC | CASSQGFGQVLSEQYF
15 | TRBJ2-2 | - | - | TRBV7-2 | TGTGCCAGCAGCTTAGTTTATGCCGGTGGCGGGGAGCTGTTTTTT | CASSLVYAGGGELFF
15 | TRBJ2-1 | - | - | TRBV19 | TGTGCCAGTAGTCCACCCAGTTCAGATTACAATGAGCAGTTCTTC | CASSPPSSDYNEQFF
15 | TRBJ2-3 | - | - | TRBV3-1/TRBV3-2 | TGTGCCAGCAGCCAAGTCCCTGGCAGCACAGATACGCAGTATTTT | CASSQVPGSTDTQYF
16 | TRBJ1-2 | TRBD1 | - | TRBV7-8 | TGTGCCAGCAGCCCTTTGGGGACAGTCTTATTGAGGGGCTACACCTTC | CASSPLGTVLLRGYTF
14 | TRBJ2-2 | TRBD1 | - | TRBV9 | TGTGCCAGCAGCGCAGATCAGGGGGCCGGGGAGCTGTTTTTT | CASSADQGAGELFF
15 | TRBJ2-5 | - | - | TRBV5-1 | TGCGCCAGCAGCTTGACGGGAGAGATACGCGGGACCCAGTACTTC | CASSLTGEIRGTQYF